This TCR beta chain was sequenced in a study of identifying expanded T cells in peripheral blood. The method was immunoSEQ multiplex PCR; TCRdb's version includes in-frame clones alone and lacks a portion of them. The table records 50,000 to 70,000 clones, 87% of them present only once. This CDR3 has 18 amino acids. Collection occurred without any documented infections or immune events in donors. Notes on this clone: Antigen: not known.

Findings and caveats of the study: About 1.2 clones differed between technical replicates, versus about 17 and 20 over time. Clone count variance between roughly two-week samples rose with total template count.

This chain links TRBV21-1 with TRBJ2-7; the table's D call, TRBD1, has no DNA check behind it. TRBV21-1 is tagged as a pseudogene. The source is a person between 18 and 75 years old in good health. The sample consisted of blood. The CDR3 bases are TGTGCCAGCAGCAAAGACGCACAGGGTGCCTTGATCGCCTACGAGCAGTACTTC. Protein: CASSKDAQGALIAYEQYF.